This TCR beta chain was captured in a study of blood T cell repertoires in COVID-19. Here immunoSEQ multiplex PCR was the method, and the copy in TCRdb shows in-frame clones only, minus some. Of some 120,000 clones listed, 81% are singletons. Details on this clone: Additional DNA sequences in this sample encode the identical CDR3.

Germline CDR1 and CDR2: MRHNA and SNTAGT. V lost 3 bases, J lost 1 base, and 6 bases lay in between. The CDR3 contains 13 residues. The chain employs TRBV6-4 and TRBJ1-1; unclear D gene. The sequence came from a man aged 30 to 45 with COVID-19, enrolled during active disease. Sequenced input: peripheral blood. The DNA of the CDR3 is TGTGCCAGCAGTGAAACGGGGAACACTGAAGCTTTCTTT. Translation: CASSETGNTEAFF.